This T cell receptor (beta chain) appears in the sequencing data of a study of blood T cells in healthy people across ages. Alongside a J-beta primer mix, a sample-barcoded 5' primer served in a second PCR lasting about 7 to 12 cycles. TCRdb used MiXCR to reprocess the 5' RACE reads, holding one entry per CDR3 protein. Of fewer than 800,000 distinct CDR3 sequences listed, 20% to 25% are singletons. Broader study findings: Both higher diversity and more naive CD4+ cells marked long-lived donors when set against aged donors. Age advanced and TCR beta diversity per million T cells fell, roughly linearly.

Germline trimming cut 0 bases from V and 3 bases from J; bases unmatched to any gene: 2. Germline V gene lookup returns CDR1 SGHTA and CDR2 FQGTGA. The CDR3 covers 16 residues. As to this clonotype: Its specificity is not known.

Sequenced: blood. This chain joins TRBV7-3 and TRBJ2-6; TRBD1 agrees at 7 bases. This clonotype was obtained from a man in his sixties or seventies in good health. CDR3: CASSLTTGLGANVLTF. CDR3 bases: TGTGCCAGCAGCTTAACGACAGGGCTTGGGGCCAACGTCCTGACTTTC.